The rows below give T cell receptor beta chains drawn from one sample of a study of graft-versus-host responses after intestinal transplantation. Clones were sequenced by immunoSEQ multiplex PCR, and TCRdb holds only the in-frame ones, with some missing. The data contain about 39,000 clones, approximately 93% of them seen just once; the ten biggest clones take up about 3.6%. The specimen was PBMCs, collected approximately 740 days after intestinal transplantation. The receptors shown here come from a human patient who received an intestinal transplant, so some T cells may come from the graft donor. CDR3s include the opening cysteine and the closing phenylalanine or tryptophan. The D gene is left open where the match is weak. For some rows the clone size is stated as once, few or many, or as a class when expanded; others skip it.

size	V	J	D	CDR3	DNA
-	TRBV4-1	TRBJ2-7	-	CASSQEGKTYEQYF	TGCGCCAGCAGCCAAGAAGGGAAAACCTACGAGCAGTACTTC
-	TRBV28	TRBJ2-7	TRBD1	CASRQGYEQYF	TGTGCCAGCCGACAGGGCTACGAGCAGTACTTC
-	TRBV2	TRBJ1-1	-	CASSAATGTDEAFF	TGTGCCAGCAGTGCTGCTACAGGGACCGATGAAGCTTTCTTT
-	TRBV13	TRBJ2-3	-	CASSITPNGGYTDTQYF	TGTGCCAGCAGCATAACCCCGAACGGGGGCTACACAGATACGCAGTATTTT
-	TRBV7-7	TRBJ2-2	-	CASSQTRNGELFF	TGTGCCAGCAGCCAGACTAGGAACGGGGAGCTGTTTTTT
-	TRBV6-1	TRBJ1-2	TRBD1	CASSELHRGYGYTF	TGTGCCAGCAGTGAACTACACAGGGGCTATGGCTACACCTTC
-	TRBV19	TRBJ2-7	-	CASSMARTRGHEQYF	TGTGCCAGTAGTATGGCCCGGACTAGGGGGCACGAGCAGTACTTC
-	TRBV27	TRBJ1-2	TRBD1	CASRTSQGALGYTF	TGTGCCAGCAGAACTTCCCAGGGGGCGCTTGGCTACACCTTC
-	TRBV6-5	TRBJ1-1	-	CASSFAEPPSEAFF	TGTGCCAGCAGTTTTGCCGAACCCCCAAGTGAAGCTTTCTTT
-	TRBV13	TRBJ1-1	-	CASSSIKRRRLNTEAFF	TGTGCCAGCAGCTCAATTAAGAGGCGGAGACTGAACACTGAAGCTTTCTTT
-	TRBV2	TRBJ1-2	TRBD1	CASRSTGIGGGYTF	TGTGCCAGCAGGTCGACAGGGATCGGCGGTGGCTACACCTTC
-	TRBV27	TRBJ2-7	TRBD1	CASRDHRGEVYEQYF	TGTGCCAGCAGAGATCACAGGGGGGAAGTCTACGAGCAGTACTTC
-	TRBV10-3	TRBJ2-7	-	CAISGWYSYEQYF	TGTGCCATCAGTGGGTGGTACTCCTACGAGCAGTACTTC
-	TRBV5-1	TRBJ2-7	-	CASSLVAREQYF	TGCGCCAGCAGCTTGGTGGCCCGCGAGCAGTACTTC
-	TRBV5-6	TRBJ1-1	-	CASSPGGGHFAEAFF	TGTGCCAGCAGCCCCGGGGGAGGTCATTTCGCTGAAGCTTTCTTT
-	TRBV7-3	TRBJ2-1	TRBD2	CASSSGLAGAVDEQFF	TGTGCCAGCAGCTCCGGACTAGCGGGGGCCGTCGATGAGCAGTTCTTC
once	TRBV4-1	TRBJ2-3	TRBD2	CASSQTSGVTDTQYF	TGCGCCAGCAGCCAAACTAGCGGGGTCACAGATACGCAGTATTTT
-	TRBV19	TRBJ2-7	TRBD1	CASSVRRQGARDEQYF	TGTGCCAGTAGTGTACGCAGACAGGGGGCGCGGGACGAGCAGTACTTC
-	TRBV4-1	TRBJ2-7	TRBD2	CASSQETSGRVEQYF	TGCGCCAGCAGCCAGGAAACTAGCGGGAGGGTTGAGCAGTACTTC
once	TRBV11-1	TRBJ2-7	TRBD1	CASSSGTGLGEQYF	TGTGCCAGCAGCTCCGGGACAGGGTTAGGGGAGCAGTACTTC
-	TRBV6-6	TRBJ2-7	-	CASSYGGRPYEQYF	TGTGCCAGCAGTTACGGCGGCAGGCCCTACGAGCAGTACTTC
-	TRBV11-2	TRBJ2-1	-	CASSLAGGSYNEQFF	TGTGCCAGCAGCTTAGCAGGGGGGTCCTACAATGAGCAGTTCTTC
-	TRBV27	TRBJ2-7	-	CASSTQTGNSYEQYF	TGTGCCAGCAGTACGCAAACAGGGAACTCCTACGAGCAGTACTTC
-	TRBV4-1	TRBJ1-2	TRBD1	CASSQDRGDRYYGYTF	TGCGCCAGCAGCCAAGATCGCGGGGACAGATACTATGGCTACACCTTC
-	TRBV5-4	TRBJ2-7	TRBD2	CASSFLAGGRYEQYF	TGTGCCAGCAGCTTTCTAGCGGGAGGAAGATACGAGCAGTACTTC
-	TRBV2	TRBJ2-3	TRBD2	CASRLAGGLPDTQYF	TGTGCCAGCAGACTAGCGGGCGGTCTCCCAGATACGCAGTATTTT
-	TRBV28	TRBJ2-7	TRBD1	CASAFTGGGSYEQYF	TGTGCCAGCGCCTTCACAGGGGGTGGTAGCTACGAGCAGTACTTC
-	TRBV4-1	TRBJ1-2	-	CASSFGPLRLNYGYTF	TGCGCCAGCAGCTTCGGTCCGCTCCGGCTGAACTATGGCTACACCTTC
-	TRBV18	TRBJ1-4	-	CASSSSGSQRGKLFF	TGTGCCAGCTCATCTTCCGGGAGCCAGAGGGGAAAACTGTTTTTT
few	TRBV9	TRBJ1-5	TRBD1	CASSIGQEGNQPQHF	TGTGCCAGCAGCATCGGACAGGAGGGCAATCAGCCCCAGCATTTT
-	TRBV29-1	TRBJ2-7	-	CSAGDLSYEQYF	TGCAGCGCCGGGGACCTCTCCTACGAGCAGTACTTC
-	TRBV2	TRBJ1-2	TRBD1	CASSEQGANYGYTF	TGTGCCAGCAGTGAACAGGGGGCTAACTATGGCTACACCTTC
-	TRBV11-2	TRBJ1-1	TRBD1	CASSFAGGGTEAFF	TGTGCCAGCAGCTTTGCAGGGGGTGGCACTGAAGCTTTCTTT
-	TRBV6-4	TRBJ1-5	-	CASSHSPNQPQHF	TGTGCCAGCAGTCACAGCCCCAATCAGCCCCAGCATTTT
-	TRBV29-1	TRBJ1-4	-	CSVRPGTATNEKLFF	TGCAGCGTTCGGCCCGGGACTGCAACTAATGAAAAACTGTTTTTT
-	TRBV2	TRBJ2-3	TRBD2	CASSEPSGHTDTQYF	TGTGCCAGCAGTGAACCTAGCGGGCACACAGATACGCAGTATTTT
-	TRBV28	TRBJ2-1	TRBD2	CASSWGPKWLGLADYNEQFF	TGTGCCAGCAGTTGGGGACCAAAATGGTTGGGACTAGCGGATTACAATGAGCAGTTCTTC
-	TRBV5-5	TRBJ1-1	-	CASSWEGGGIGSAFF	TGTGCCAGCAGCTGGGAGGGCGGTGGAATAGGCTCAGCTTTCTTT
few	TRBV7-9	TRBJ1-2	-	CASSLALARGYTF	TGTGCCAGCAGCTTAGCTTTAGCTCGGGGCTACACCTTC
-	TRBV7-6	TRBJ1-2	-	CAGSLQGWGYGYTF	TGTGCCGGCAGCTTACAGGGCTGGGGCTATGGCTACACCTTC
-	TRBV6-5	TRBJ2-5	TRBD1	CASRPQGTVQETQYF	TGTGCCAGCAGGCCACAGGGGACAGTCCAAGAGACCCAGTACTTC
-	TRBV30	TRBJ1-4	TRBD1	CAWSAHDRGINEKLFF	TGTGCCTGGAGTGCACACGACAGGGGAATTAATGAAAAACTGTTTTTT
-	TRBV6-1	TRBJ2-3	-	CASVGGRELTDTQYF	TGTGCCAGCGTGGGGGGACGGGAGCTCACAGATACGCAGTATTTT
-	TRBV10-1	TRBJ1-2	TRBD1	CASSEEKPGQGGYYGYTF	TGCGCCAGCAGTGAGGAGAAACCCGGACAGGGGGGATACTATGGCTACACCTTC
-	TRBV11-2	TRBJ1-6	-	CASSLDWGAVFSPLHF	TGTGCCAGCAGCTTAGATTGGGGGGCTGTTTTCTCACCCCTCCACTTT
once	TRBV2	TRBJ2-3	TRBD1	CASRATGGADTQYF	TGTGCCAGCAGGGCGACAGGGGGCGCAGATACGCAGTATTTT
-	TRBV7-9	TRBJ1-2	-	CASSFGAGIGQRLYGYTF	TGTGCCAGCAGCTTTGGCGCCGGAATTGGGCAGCGACTCTATGGCTACACCTTC
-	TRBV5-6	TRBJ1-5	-	CASSLGTYSNQPQHF	TGTGCCAGCAGCTTGGGCACATATAGCAATCAGCCCCAGCATTTT
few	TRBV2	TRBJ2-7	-	CASSDSPYEQYF	TGTGCCAGCAGTGACAGCCCCTACGAGCAGTACTTC
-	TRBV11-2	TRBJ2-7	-	CASSWVEGAFYEQYF	TGTGCCAGCAGCTGGGTCGAAGGGGCCTTCTACGAGCAGTACTTC
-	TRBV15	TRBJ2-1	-	CATSREGNEQFF	TGTGCCACCAGCAGAGAGGGGAATGAGCAGTTCTTC
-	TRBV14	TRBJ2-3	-	CASSQDQVRKSTDTQYF	TGTGCCAGCAGCCAAGATCAAGTACGAAAGTCCACAGATACGCAGTATTTT
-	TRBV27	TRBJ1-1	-	CASSLSAGWTEAFF	TGTGCCAGCAGTTTATCAGCTGGCTGGACTGAAGCTTTCTTT
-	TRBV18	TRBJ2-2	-	CASSPSKGSQNTGELFF	TGTGCCAGCTCACCAAGTAAAGGATCCCAGAACACCGGGGAGCTGTTTTTT
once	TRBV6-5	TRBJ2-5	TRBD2	CASSPRGGETQYF	TGTGCCAGCAGTCCCCGGGGGGGAGAGACCCAGTACTTC